This T cell receptor beta chain was captured by sequencing in a study of beta chain features in type 1 diabetes. Study results and caveats: Among patients with Type 1 diabetes, TCRB CDR3s were moderately but significantly shorter in every one of the four CD4+ subsets.

Turning to this clone: No antigen is known for it.

In germline, CDR1 is MDHEN, CDR2 SYDVKM. Between the trimmed V and J ends, which lost 5 bases and 0 bases, there was a span of 16 bases. The length of the CDR3 is 16 residues. TCRB transcripts that were expressed got sequenced, as all of the isolated RNA had been reverse transcribed. The protocol was immunoSEQ multiplex PCR, while the TCRdb copy is restricted to in-frame clones and leaves out a portion. Among 250,000 to 350,000 clones listed, around an eighth were seen once. The V call is TRBV28, the J call TRBJ1-1; D not certain. This TCR derives from a man aged 25 to 40 with type 1 diabetes. The sequencing sample was made of naive CD4+ T cells from blood. DNA for the CDR3: TGTGCCAGCAGTCTCCTCGCGTTAGCCATGAACACTGAAGCTTTCTTT. This encodes CASSLLALAMNTEAFF.